Each of the 20 T cell receptor beta chains below was sequenced from the same sample in a study of cytomegalovirus exposure and HLA in healthy donors. Repertoires were generated with immunoSEQ multiplex PCR, while TCRdb's copy carries only in-frame clones and drops some. The sample carries 90,000 to 130,000 clones, around nine tenths recorded once. The material sequenced was PBMCs. Source of these receptors: a woman younger than 30 in good health and CMV-seronegative.

The chain combines TRBV7-6 with TRBJ2-7, with 7 bases matching TRBD1. From germline, CDR1 is SGHVS and CDR2 FNYEAQ. The V gene end was trimmed by 1 base and the J gene end by 0 bases; junction bases not matched to a gene: 3. The CDR3 is 15 residues long. The CDR3 DNA reads as TGTGCCAGCAGCTTAGATGGGGACAGCTCCTACGAGCAGTACTTC. Protein product: CASSLDGDSSYEQYF.

The chain has TRBV5-4 and TRBJ1-1; D remains unclear. There are 12 residues in the CDR3. The V end was cut by 4 bases, the J end by 1 base, with 5 bases between. Looked up from germline, CDR1 is SGHNT and CDR2 is YYREEE (reference sequence). The CDR3, as DNA: TGTGCCAGCAGCCCTACGAACACTGAAGCTTTCTTT. Translating gives CASSPTNTEAFF.

This chain uses TRBV19 with TRBJ1-1, with D uncertain. Trimming took off 10 bases at V and 2 bases at J, with 14 bases between the two ends. CDR1 and CDR2 (germline): LNHDA, SQIVND (reference sequence). The length of the CDR3 is 13 residues. The CDR3 is CATTQRGNTEAFF. The CDR3 DNA follows: TGTGCCACCACGCAGCGGGGAAACACTGAAGCTTTCTTT.

V is TRBV10-2 and J is TRBJ1-5; no reliable D call. Trimming took 4 bases from V and 3 from J, leaving 4 bases between them. The V gene's germline CDR1 is WSHSY and CDR2 SAAADI. The CDR3 runs 12 residues. The CDR3 coding sequence is TGCGCCAGCAGTGCCCTCAATCAGCCCCAGCATTTT. This encodes CASSALNQPQHF.

The chain recombines TRBV7-8 with TRBJ2-7; 9 nucleotides match TRBD1. Germline V gene data show CDR1 as SGHVS and CDR2 as FQNEAQ. This CDR3 has 14 residues. V lost 2 bases, J lost 6 bases, and 5 bases stayed unmatched. CDR3 amino acids: CASSLQGQGIEQYF. Written as DNA, the CDR3 is TGTGCCAGCAGCTTACAAGGACAGGGGATCGAGCAGTACTTC.

The chain is built from TRBV4-1 and TRBJ2-7; D unresolved. Germline V CDR1 and CDR2: MGHRA, YSYEKL. Trimming stripped 0 bases from V and 7 bases from J, with 13 bases between. The CDR3 consists of 14 residues. CDR3 residues: CASSQDQKSREQYF. The CDR3 DNA is TGCGCCAGCAGCCAAGATCAAAAGTCGAGGGAGCAGTACTTC.

The chain carries TRBV2 and TRBJ1-1, with TRBD1 matching 10 bases. Germline trimming cut 3 bases from V and 9 bases from J; bases unmatched to any gene: 7. This CDR3 has 14 residues. Germline CDR1 is SNHLY and CDR2 is FYNNEI. CDR3 nucleotide sequence: TGTGCCAGCAGTGATCGACAGGGGGCACAGAAAGCTTTCTTT. Protein sequence: CASSDRQGAQKAFF.

The chain couples TRBV28 to TRBJ2-1; the match to TRBD1 covers 10 bases. J gave up 3 bases and V 5 bases, and 7 bases lay outside the gene matches. The CDR3 sequence is 16 residues long. Germline loops: CDR1 MDHEN, CDR2 SYDVKM. CDR3: CASSLIRTGGYNEQFF. CDR3 in DNA: TGTGCCAGCAGTCTAATTCGGACAGGGGGCTACAATGAGCAGTTCTTC.

The gene calls are TRBV28 and TRBJ1-2; perhaps TRBD1 as D (5 bases). V was clipped by 6 bases and J by 6 bases, with 11 bases between them. CDR1 and CDR2 (germline): MDHEN, SYDVKM. This CDR3 contains 12 residues. CDR3 sequence (DNA): TGTGCCAGCAGCCCCCAGGGTCATGGCTACACCTTC. Its translation: CASSPQGHGYTF.

The V and J genes are TRBV4-3 and TRBJ2-7; 11 nucleotides match TRBD1. The germline gives CDR1 LGHNA, CDR2 YSLEER. The CDR3 has 15 residues. With V trimmed by 4 bases and J by 4 bases, 6 bases remained unmatched. CDR3 DNA sequence: TGCGCCAGCAGCCGCCGGACAGGGGGCCGATACGAGCAGTACTTC. It yields the protein CASSRRTGGRYEQYF.

The chain carries TRBV4-1 and TRBJ2-7, with a tentative D call TRBD1 (6 bases). The CDR3 runs to 13 residues. Germline CDR1 MGHRA, CDR2 YSYEKL. Trimming stripped 3 bases from V and 4 bases from J, with 10 bases between. The CDR3 DNA sequence: TGCGCCAGCAGCCACCAACAGGGTTACGAGCAGTACTTC. The encoded protein is CASSHQQGYEQYF.

The rearrangement uses TRBV6-5 and TRBJ1-4, with 7 bases aligning to TRBD1. This CDR3 has 13 amino acids. V dropped 6 bases and J dropped 8; count of bases not matched to a gene: 6. The germline V gene has CDR1 MNHEY and CDR2 SVGAGI. The chain's CDR3 is CASRDRVKEKLFF. The DNA for the CDR3 is TGTGCCAGCAGAGACAGGGTAAAGGAAAAACTGTTTTTT.

The rearrangement links TRBV6-6 to TRBJ1-1; D perhaps matches TRBD1 (6 bases). V lost 4 bases and J lost 5, with 11 bases in between. CDR3 length: 13 residues. The germline V gene has CDR1 MNHNY and CDR2 SVGAGI (reference sequence). CDR3 region: CASSSWGRTEAFF. In nucleotides, the CDR3 is TGTGCCAGCAGTTCCTGGGGGCGGACTGAAGCTTTCTTT.

The chain links TRBV7-6 to TRBJ2-5; 8 bases map to TRBD1. This CDR3 is 14 amino acids long. Germline V gene lookup returns CDR1 SGHVS and CDR2 FNYEAQ. With 5 bases clipped from V and 5 bases from J, the junction kept 7 bases outside the gene matches. CDR3 region: CASSPGQGGETQYF. CDR3 nucleotides: TGTGCCAGCAGCCCAGGACAGGGCGGGGAGACCCAGTACTTC. The variable domain in full, completed from reference TRBV7-6 and TRBJ2-5, reads GAGVSQSPRYKVTKRGQDVALRCDPISGHVSLYWYRQALGQGPEFLTYFNYEAQQDKSGLPNDRFSAERPEGSISTLTIQRTEQRDSAMYRCASSPGQGGETQYFGPGTRLLVL.

The gene calls are TRBV30 and TRBJ2-2, with no clear D. V was pared by 0 bases and J by 5 bases, with 7 bases between. The CDR3 is 13 amino acids. CDR1 and CDR2 from the germline V gene are GTSNPN and SVGIG (reference sequence). The CDR3 nucleotides are TGTGCCTGGAGTGTTTCCGAGACCGGGGAGCTGTTTTTT. Translation: CAWSVSETGELFF.

The chain joins TRBV6-4 to TRBJ1-5; D might be TRBD1 (5 bases). The CDR3 has 13 residues. Trimming took 3 bases from V and 3 from J, leaving 6 bases between them. In germline, CDR1 is MRHNA, CDR2 SNTAGT. The CDR3 coding sequence is TGTGCCAGCAGTGAGACAGACAATCAGCCCCAGCATTTT. This gives the protein CASSETDNQPQHF.

The gene calls are TRBV18 and TRBJ2-3, with D unclear. CDR3 length equals 15 residues. CDR1 KGHSH and CDR2 LQKENI come from the germline V gene. V was pared by 0 bases and J by 0 bases, with 7 bases between. CDR3 coding DNA: TGTGCCAGCTCACCACCTCTGCGAAGCACAGATACGCAGTATTTT. Translating gives CASSPPLRSTDTQYF.

The rearrangement uses TRBV10-1 and TRBJ2-2; 9 nucleotides align to TRBD1. The junction had 6 bases not matched to a gene; V was cut back by 6 bases and J by 7 bases. The CDR3 spans 14 residues. CDR1 and CDR2 (germline): WNHNN, SYGVQD (reference sequence). CDR3 in amino acids: CASRGDRDVGELFF. The CDR3 DNA follows: TGCGCCAGCAGGGGGGACAGGGACGTCGGGGAGCTGTTTTTT.

This chain joins TRBV14 and TRBJ2-7; no reliable D call. The CDR3 runs to 14 residues. The V and J ends lost 0 bases and 0 bases respectively, with 6 bases between them. Germline-derived CDR1 and CDR2 are SGHDN and FVKESK. As DNA, the CDR3 is TGTGCCAGCAGCCAAGACCCGAGCTCCTACGAGCAGTACTTC. Residues: CASSQDPSSYEQYF.

The rearrangement links TRBV5-1 to TRBJ2-7; 9 bases agree with TRBD1. Germline values: CDR1 SGHRS, CDR2 YFSETQ. The CDR3 is 14 residues long. With 0 bases clipped from V and 6 bases from J, the junction kept 4 bases outside the gene matches. CDR3 amino acids: CASSLVLGQGEQYF. The DNA of the CDR3 is TGCGCCAGCAGCTTGGTCCTGGGACAGGGCGAGCAGTACTTC. Full variable domain (outside the CDR3, taken from reference TRBV5-1 and TRBJ2-7): KAGVTQTPRYLIKTRGQQVTLSCSPISGHRSVSWYQQTPGQGLQFLFEYFSETQRNKGNFPGRFSGRQFSNSRSEMNVSTLELGDSALYLCASSLVLGQGEQYFGPGTRLTVT.